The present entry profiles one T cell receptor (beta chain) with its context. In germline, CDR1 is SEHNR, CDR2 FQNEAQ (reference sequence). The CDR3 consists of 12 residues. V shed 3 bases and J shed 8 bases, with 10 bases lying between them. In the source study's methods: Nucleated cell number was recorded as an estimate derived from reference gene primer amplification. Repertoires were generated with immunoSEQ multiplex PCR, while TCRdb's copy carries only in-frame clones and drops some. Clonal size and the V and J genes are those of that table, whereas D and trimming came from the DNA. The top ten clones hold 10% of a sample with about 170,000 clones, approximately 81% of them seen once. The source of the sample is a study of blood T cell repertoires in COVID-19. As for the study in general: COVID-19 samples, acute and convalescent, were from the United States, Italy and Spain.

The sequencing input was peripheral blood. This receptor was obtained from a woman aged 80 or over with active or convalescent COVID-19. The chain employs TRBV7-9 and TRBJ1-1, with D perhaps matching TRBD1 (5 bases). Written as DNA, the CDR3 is TGTGCCAGCAGCTTGGAGACAGACGAAGCTTTCTTT. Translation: CASSLETDEAFF.